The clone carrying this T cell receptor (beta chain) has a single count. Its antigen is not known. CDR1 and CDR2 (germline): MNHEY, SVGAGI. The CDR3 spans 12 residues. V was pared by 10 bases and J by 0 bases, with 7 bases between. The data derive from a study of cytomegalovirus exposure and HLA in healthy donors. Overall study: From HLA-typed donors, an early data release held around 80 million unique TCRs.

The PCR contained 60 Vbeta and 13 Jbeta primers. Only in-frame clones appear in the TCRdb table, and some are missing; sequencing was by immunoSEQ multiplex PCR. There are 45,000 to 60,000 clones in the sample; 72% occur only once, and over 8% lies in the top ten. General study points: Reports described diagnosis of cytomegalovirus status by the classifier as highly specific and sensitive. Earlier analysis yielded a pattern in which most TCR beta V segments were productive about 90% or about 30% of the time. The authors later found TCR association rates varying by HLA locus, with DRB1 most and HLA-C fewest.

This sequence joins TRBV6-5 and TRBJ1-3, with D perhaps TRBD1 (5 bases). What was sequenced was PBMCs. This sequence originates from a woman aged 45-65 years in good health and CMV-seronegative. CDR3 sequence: CATGVSGNTIYF. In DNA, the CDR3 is TGTGCCACGGGGGTCTCTGGAAACACCATATATTTT.